The 4 T cell receptor beta chains presented below share a single source sample, sequenced in a study of blood T cell repertoires in COVID-19. Only in-frame clones appear in the TCRdb table, and some are missing; sequencing was by immunoSEQ multiplex PCR. The data hold roughly 220,000 clones, with approximately 81% observed a single time. Sequenced material: peripheral blood. Receptors were obtained from a man aged 25-40 years with active or convalescent COVID-19.

The chain carries TRBV4-3 and TRBJ2-1; 13 bases line up with TRBD2. This CDR3 has 16 residues. CDR1 is LGHNA, CDR2 YSLEER, per germline. The trim removed 0 bases at V and 6 bases at J, leaving 2 bases unmatched. The CDR3 DNA is TGCGCCAGCAGCCAAGACACTAGCGGGAGGGCCAATGAGCAGTTCTTC. Its protein is CASSQDTSGRANEQFF.

The genes are TRBV18 and TRBJ2-2, with D perhaps TRBD2 (5 bases). The germline gives CDR1 KGHSH, CDR2 LQKENI. The CDR3 totals 14 residues. Trimming shortened V by 5 bases and J by 1 base, and 8 bases separated the two germline ends. CDR3 DNA sequence: TGTGCCAGCTCAGTACGGGAGAACACCGGGGAGCTGTTTTTT. It translates to CASSVRENTGELFF. The whole variable domain, remainder taken from reference TRBV18 and TRBJ2-2, is NAGVMQNPRHLVRRRGQEARLRCSPMKGHSHVYWYRQLPEEGLKFMVYLQKENIIDESGMPKERFSAEFPKEGPSILRIQQVVRGDSAAYFCASSVRENTGELFFGEGSRLTVL.

The rearrangement uses TRBV7-6 and TRBJ1-3; TRBD1 matches 7 bases. The germline V gene encodes CDR1 SGHVS and CDR2 FNYEAQ. The CDR3 length is 17 residues. V lost 5 bases, J lost 2 bases, and 12 bases stayed unmatched. CDR3 bases: TGTGCCAGCAGCAAACGAGGAGCGACAGGGACTGGAAACACCATATATTTT. Its protein is CASSKRGATGTGNTIYF.

This chain connects TRBV6-5 to TRBJ2-7; D is unresolved. V was cut by 2 bases and J by 6 bases, with 8 bases left in between. The CDR3 loop spans 12 amino acids. Per the germline V gene, CDR1 is MNHEY and CDR2 is SVGAGI. In DNA form, the CDR3 reads TGTGCCAGCAGTTACGATAGTGGCGAGCAGTACTTC. Protein product: CASSYDSGEQYF.